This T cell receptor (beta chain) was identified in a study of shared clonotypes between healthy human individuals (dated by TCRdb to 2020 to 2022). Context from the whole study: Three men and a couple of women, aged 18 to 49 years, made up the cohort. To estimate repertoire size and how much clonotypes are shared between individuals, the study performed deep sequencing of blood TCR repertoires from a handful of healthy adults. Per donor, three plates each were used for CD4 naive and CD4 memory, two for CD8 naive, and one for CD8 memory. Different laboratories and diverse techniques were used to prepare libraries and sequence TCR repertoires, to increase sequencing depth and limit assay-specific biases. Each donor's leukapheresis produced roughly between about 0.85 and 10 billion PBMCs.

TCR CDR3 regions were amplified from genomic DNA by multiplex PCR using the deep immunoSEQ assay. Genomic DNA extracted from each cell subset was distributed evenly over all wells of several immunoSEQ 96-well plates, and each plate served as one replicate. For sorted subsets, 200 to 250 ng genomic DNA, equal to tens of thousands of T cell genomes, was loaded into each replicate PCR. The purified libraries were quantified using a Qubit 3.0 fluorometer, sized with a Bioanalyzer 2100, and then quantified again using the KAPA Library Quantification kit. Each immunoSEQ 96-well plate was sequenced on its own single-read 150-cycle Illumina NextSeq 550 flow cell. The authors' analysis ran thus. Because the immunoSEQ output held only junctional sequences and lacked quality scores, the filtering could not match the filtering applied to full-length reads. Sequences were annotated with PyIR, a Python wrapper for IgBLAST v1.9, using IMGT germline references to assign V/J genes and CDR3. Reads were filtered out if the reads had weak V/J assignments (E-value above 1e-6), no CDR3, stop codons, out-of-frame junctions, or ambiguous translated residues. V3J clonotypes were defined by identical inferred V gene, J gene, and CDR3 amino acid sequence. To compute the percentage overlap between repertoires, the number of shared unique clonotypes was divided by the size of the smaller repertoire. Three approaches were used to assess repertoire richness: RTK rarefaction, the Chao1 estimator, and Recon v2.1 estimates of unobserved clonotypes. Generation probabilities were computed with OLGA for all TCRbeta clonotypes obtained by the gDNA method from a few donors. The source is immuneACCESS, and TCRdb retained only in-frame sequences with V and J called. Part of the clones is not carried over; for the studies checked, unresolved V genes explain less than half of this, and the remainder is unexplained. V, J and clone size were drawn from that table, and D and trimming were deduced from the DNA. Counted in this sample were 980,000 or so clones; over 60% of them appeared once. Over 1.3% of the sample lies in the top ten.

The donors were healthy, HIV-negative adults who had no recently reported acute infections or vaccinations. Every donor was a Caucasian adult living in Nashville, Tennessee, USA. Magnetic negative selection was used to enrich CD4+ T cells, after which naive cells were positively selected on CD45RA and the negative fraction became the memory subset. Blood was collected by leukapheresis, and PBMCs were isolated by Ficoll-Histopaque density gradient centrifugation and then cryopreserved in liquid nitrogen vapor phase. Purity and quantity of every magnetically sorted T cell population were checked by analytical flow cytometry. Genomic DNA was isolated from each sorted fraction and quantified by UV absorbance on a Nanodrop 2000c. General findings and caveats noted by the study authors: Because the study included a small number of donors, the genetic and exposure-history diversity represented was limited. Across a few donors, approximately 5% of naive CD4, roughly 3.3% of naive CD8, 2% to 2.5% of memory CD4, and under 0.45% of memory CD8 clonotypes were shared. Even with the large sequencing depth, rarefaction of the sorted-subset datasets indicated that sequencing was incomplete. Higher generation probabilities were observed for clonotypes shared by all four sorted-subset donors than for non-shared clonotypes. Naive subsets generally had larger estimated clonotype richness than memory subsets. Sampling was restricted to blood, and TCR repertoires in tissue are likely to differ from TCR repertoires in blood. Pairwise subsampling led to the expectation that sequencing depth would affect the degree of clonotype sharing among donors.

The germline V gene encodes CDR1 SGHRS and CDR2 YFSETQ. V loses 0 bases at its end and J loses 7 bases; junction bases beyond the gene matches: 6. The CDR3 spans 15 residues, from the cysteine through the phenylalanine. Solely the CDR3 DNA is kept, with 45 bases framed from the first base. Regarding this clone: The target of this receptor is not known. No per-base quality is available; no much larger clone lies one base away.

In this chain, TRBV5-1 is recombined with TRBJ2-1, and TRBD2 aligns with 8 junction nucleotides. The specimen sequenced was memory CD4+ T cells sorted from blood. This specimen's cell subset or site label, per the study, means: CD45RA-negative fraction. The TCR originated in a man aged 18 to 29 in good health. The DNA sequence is TGCGCCAGCAGCTTGGGGAACAGCGGGAGTAATGAGCAGTTCTTC. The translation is CASSLGNSGSNEQFF.